The 29 T cell receptor beta chains listed next were all sequenced from one sample in a study of blood T cells in healthy people across ages (dated by TCRdb to 2014 to 2015). The library was produced with 5' RACE. Sequencing relied on an Illumina HiSeq 2500. A second PCR of 7 to 11 cycles was performed with a sample-barcoded 5' primer and a J-beta primer mix. The public reads were quality trimmed at Q25 with fastp and then assembled into clones with MiXCR by TCRdb, keeping productive beta chains. One record per CDR3 amino acid sequence lists the most common genes and DNA. The sample table shows fewer than 1,000,000 distinct CDR3 sequences, and about half are seen once. The ten largest clones add up to around 18% of the sample. Sequencing used blood. Source of these receptors: a man of 80 years or more in good health.

This chain links TRBV7-2 with TRBJ1-2; possible D gene TRBD1, 5 bases. With 6 bases removed from V and 5 bases from J, the gap between germline ends came to 16 bases. CDR3 length: 14 residues. Germline V gene data show CDR1 as SGHTA and CDR2 as FQGNSA. The CDR3 sequence: CASSSGTDLYGYTF. CDR3 sequence (DNA): TGTGCCAGCAGTTCCGGGACGGACCTGTATGGCTACACCTTC.

This clonotype has just a few counts. The V and J genes are TRBV25-1 and TRBJ1-4; the match to TRBD1 covers 8 bases. Per the germline V gene, CDR1 is MGHDK and CDR2 is SYGVNS. The junction had 8 bases not matched to a gene; V was cut back by 7 bases and J by 7 bases. This CDR3 spans 14 amino acids. CDR3 sequence (DNA): TGTGCCAGCAATGACAGGGGACAAGGTGAAAAACTGTTTTTT. The encoded protein is CASNDRGQGEKLFF.

The chain links TRBV20-1 to TRBJ2-1; a possible D gene is TRBD2 (5 bases). The length of the CDR3 is 16 residues. Trimming took 6 bases from V and 0 from J, leaving 18 bases between them. Germline assignment: CDR1 DFQATT and CDR2 SNEGSKA (reference sequence). The CDR3 loop reads CSAWERTASSYNEQFF. As DNA, the CDR3 is TGCAGTGCCTGGGAAAGGACTGCGTCCTCCTACAATGAGCAGTTCTTC.

This clonotype was recorded many times. A much larger clone differs by one base, so this may be a read error. V usage is TRBV9 and J usage is TRBJ1-2; maybe TRBD1 (5 bases). There are 13 residues in the CDR3. V was pared by 4 bases and J by 4 bases, with 11 bases between. The germline CDR1 and CDR2 sequences are SGDLS and YYNGEE. The CDR3 sequence: CASSRDSAYGYTF. The CDR3 nucleotides are TGTGCCAGCAGCCGCGACAGCGCCTATGGCTACACCTTC. Full variable domain (remainder filled in from reference TRBV9 and TRBJ1-2): DSGVTQTPKHLITATGQRVTLRCSPRSGDLSVYWYQQSLDQGLQFLIQYYNGEERAKGNILERFSAQQFPDLHSELNLSSLELGDSALYFCASSRDSAYGYTFGSGTRLTVV.

This clonotype occurred a few times. The genes are TRBV24-1 and TRBJ2-5, with D perhaps matching TRBD1 or TRBD2 (5 bases each). The DNA end is more similar to TRBJ2-7, so the J call may be wrong. In germline, CDR1 is KGHDR, CDR2 SFDVKD. CDR3 size: 15 residues. The CDR3 DNA reads as TGTGCCACCAGTGAAACGGCAGGGAGCTCCTACGAGCAGTACTTC. Protein sequence: CATSETAGSSYEQYF.

The CDR3, as DNA: TGCAGTGCTAAAGGGGCTAGCGCCTACGAGCAGTACTTC. Its translation: CSAKGASAYEQYF. The genes are TRBV20-1 and TRBJ2-4; D might be TRBD2 (6 bases). Judging by the DNA end, TRBJ2-7 fits better; the J call may be wrong. Germline assignment: CDR1 DFQATT and CDR2 SNEGSKA (reference sequence). The CDR3 runs to 13 residues.

The chain has TRBV12-3 or TRBV12-4 and TRBJ2-5, with 10 positions matching TRBD2. The CDR3 is made up of 15 amino acids. V dropped 7 bases and J dropped 6; count of bases not matched to a gene: 11. The CDR3 DNA reads as TGTGCCAGCAAGGCCGGGACTAGCGCCCGGAAGACCCAGTACTTC. Amino acids: CASKAGTSARKTQYF.

The chain joins TRBV12-3 or TRBV12-4 to TRBJ1-2; D possibly corresponds to TRBD1 (6 bases). V dropped 6 bases and J dropped 6 bases, with 14 bases sitting between them. This CDR3 is built from 13 residues. The CDR3 reads CASRLDSQHGYTF. CDR3 DNA: TGTGCCAGCAGATTGGACAGTCAGCATGGCTACACCTTC.

The V gene is TRBV4-2, the J gene TRBJ2-3; D call uncertain. Germline loops: CDR1 LGHNA, CDR2 YNFKEQ. V shed 3 bases and J shed 2 bases, with 15 bases lying between them. The CDR3 length is 16 residues. DNA of the CDR3: TGTGCCAGCAGCCATCCGATCGGATCTATCACAGATACGCAGTATTTT. Protein product: CASSHPIGSITDTQYF.

This clonotype was counted only a few times. The rearrangement uses TRBV20-1 and TRBJ2-7; 15 bases fit TRBD2. With V trimmed by 4 bases and J by 6 bases, 10 bases remained unmatched. CDR1 is DFQATT and CDR2 is SNEGSKA in the germline V gene (reference sequence). The CDR3 totals 16 residues. For the CDR3, the DNA is TGCAGTGCTACCGGACTAGCGGGAGGGCCGGGGAGCGAGCAGTACTTC. It is translated as CSATGLAGGPGSEQYF.

As for this clonotype: A read error may account for a junction end that differs from germline. The genes are TRBV7-9 and TRBJ2-3, with 8 bases matching TRBD2. Looked up from germline, CDR1 is SEHNR and CDR2 is FQNEAQ (reference sequence). CDR3 length equals 14 residues. This CDR3 reads CASSRSGNTETRYF. In DNA, the CDR3 is TGTGCCAGCAGCCGTAGCGGGAACACAGAGACGCGGTATTTT.

This clonotype was counted many times. The chain recombines TRBV12-3 or TRBV12-4 with TRBJ2-1; 7 bases map to TRBD2. Germline trimming cut 3 bases from V and 0 bases from J; bases unmatched to any gene: 5. The CDR3 loop spans 16 amino acids. CDR3 loop: CASSFLPGGSYNEQFF. CDR3 in DNA: TGTGCCAGCAGTTTTCTCCCGGGAGGCTCCTACAATGAGCAGTTCTTC.

CDR3 nucleotide sequence: TGCGCCAGCAGCCACCGTGACAGGGCCTCAGGGGATACGCAGTATTTT. Translating gives CASSHRDRASGDTQYF. The chain couples TRBV4-1 to TRBJ2-3; 7 nucleotides agree with TRBD1. There are 16 residues in the CDR3. Unmatched junction bases numbered 12, after V lost 3 bases and J lost 6 bases. Germline V lookup: CDR1 MGHRA, CDR2 YSYEKL.

This clonotype turned up a few times. V usage is TRBV30 and J usage is TRBJ2-7, with D possibly being TRBD2 (5 bases). This CDR3 is built from 11 residues. Germline V gene sequence: CDR1 GTSNPN, CDR2 SVGIG (reference sequence). V dropped 5 bases and J dropped 1 base, with 6 bases sitting between them. This chain's CDR3 is CAWGESYEQYF. The CDR3 nucleotides are TGTGCCTGGGGGGAGTCCTACGAGCAGTACTTC.

The gene calls are TRBV7-6 and TRBJ2-5; the match to TRBD1 covers 9 bases. The DNA end lines up better with TRBJ2-7; the J call may be wrong. The V gene's germline CDR1 is SGHVS and CDR2 FNYEAQ. CDR3 length: 14 amino acids. As DNA, the CDR3 is TGTGCCAGCAGCGAAACCGGGACAGGGAGCGAGCAGTACTTC. Translated, it gives CASSETGTGSEQYF.

There are many counts of this clonotype. The gene calls are TRBV3-1 and TRBJ2-7; 9 bases fit TRBD1. The CDR3 spans 17 residues. Trimming at V came to 4 bases and at J to 6 bases, leaving 16 bases not matched to a gene. Germline CDR1 LGHDT, CDR2 YNNKEL (reference sequence). This chain's CDR3 is CASSPSVTGTGFSEQYF. In nucleotides, the CDR3 is TGTGCCAGCAGCCCAAGCGTTACCGGGACAGGGTTCTCCGAGCAGTACTTC.

The V call is TRBV15, the J call TRBJ2-7; 7 bases align to TRBD1. V trimming: 2 bases; J trimming: 7 bases; junction bases outside the gene matches: 17. Germline V gene sequence: CDR1 LNHNV, CDR2 YYDKDF (reference sequence). This CDR3 is 17 amino acids long. CDR3 loop: CATSRSYPRGSYNEQYF. The CDR3 nucleotides are TGTGCCACCAGCAGATCTTACCCCAGGGGGTCCTACAATGAGCAGTACTTC.

V and J are TRBV9 and TRBJ2-3, with D hard to call. Trimming removed 0 bases at V and 4 bases at J, with 9 bases between. Germline CDR1 SGDLS, CDR2 YYNGEE. CDR3 size: 14 residues. CDR3 residues: CASSVGGLADTQYF. CDR3 nucleotides: TGTGCCAGCAGCGTAGGTGGCCTGGCAGATACGCAGTATTTT.

This clonotype has just one count. The V call is TRBV18, the J call TRBJ2-3; 9 nucleotides agree with TRBD1. The V gene end was trimmed by 4 bases and the J gene end by 1 base; junction bases not matched to a gene: 12. The CDR3 loop spans 18 amino acids. Germline V gene lookup returns CDR1 KGHSH and CDR2 LQKENI. The CDR3 sequence: CASSQGTGLPLGTDTQYF. The CDR3 DNA follows: TGTGCCAGCTCACAGGGGACAGGGCTTCCCCTTGGCACAGATACGCAGTATTTT. The whole variable domain, filled in from reference TRBV18 and TRBJ2-3, reads NAGVMQNPRHLVRRRGQEARLRCSPMKGHSHVYWYRQLPEEGLKFMVYLQKENIIDESGMPKERFSAEFPKEGPSILRIQQVVRGDSAAYFCASSQGTGLPLGTDTQYFGPGTRLTVL.

This clonotype was recorded at least ten times. The chain is built from TRBV7-2 and TRBJ2-7; possibly TRBD1 or TRBD2 for D (7 bases each). V was trimmed by 5 bases and J by 5 bases, leaving 13 bases between them. Germline CDR1 is SGHTA and CDR2 is FQGNSA. CDR3 length equals 13 residues. DNA of the CDR3: TGTGCCAGCAGCACAGCAGGGGGGGACGAGCAGTACTTC. This sequence encodes CASSTAGGDEQYF.

This CDR3 is CASKVGGGPNEKLFF. CDR3 sequence (DNA): TGTGCCAGCAAGGTTGGCGGGGGCCCTAATGAAAAACTGTTTTTT. The V and J genes are TRBV6-5 and TRBJ1-4, with a weak D call TRBD1 (6 bases). Trimming stripped 7 bases from V and 3 bases from J, with 15 bases between. The CDR3 contains 15 residues. Germline CDR1 MNHEY, CDR2 SVGAGI.

This clonotype was seen ten or more times. The chain links TRBV9 to TRBJ2-3, with a tentative D call TRBD2 (5 bases). V shed 0 bases and J shed 2 bases, with 7 bases lying between them. The CDR3 runs 14 residues. In germline, CDR1 is SGDLS, CDR2 YYNGEE. CDR3 protein: CASSVVGDTDTQYF. In DNA, the CDR3 is TGTGCCAGCAGCGTAGTGGGAGACACAGATACGCAGTATTTT.

The V gene is TRBV20-1, the J gene TRBJ2-1, with 11 bases identical to TRBD2. The junction had 14 bases not matched to a gene; V was cut back by 6 bases and J by 1 base. Per germline, CDR1 DFQATT and CDR2 SNEGSKA (reference sequence). CDR3 length: 18 residues. CDR3 sequence reads: CSAYKSLAGDASYNEQFF. The CDR3 coding sequence is TGCAGTGCGTACAAATCACTAGCGGGAGATGCATCCTACAATGAGCAGTTCTTC.

This clonotype was recorded only once. The rearrangement links TRBV2 to TRBJ1-5; possibly TRBD1 for D (6 bases). The CDR3 contains 16 residues. CDR1 and CDR2 from the germline V gene are SNHLY and FYNNEI. Between the trimmed V and J ends, which lost 2 bases and 0 bases, there was a span of 11 bases. The CDR3 spells CASSEPPGDSNQPQHF. The CDR3 coding sequence is TGTGCCAGCAGTGAACCTCCAGGGGATAGCAATCAGCCCCAGCATTTT.

The rearrangement links TRBV5-1 to TRBJ2-5; 7 bases are shared with TRBD1. Germline V gene data show CDR1 as SGHRS and CDR2 as YFSETQ. V dropped 2 bases and J dropped 2; count of bases not matched to a gene: 9. This CDR3 region has 16 residues. CDR3 sequence reads: CASSLIPGQLQETQYF. In nucleotides, the CDR3 is TGCGCCAGCAGCTTAATACCGGGACAGTTACAAGAGACCCAGTACTTC.

The rearrangement joins TRBV7-2 to TRBJ1-1; D is unresolved. CDR3 size: 13 residues. Deletions cut 4 bases from V and 3 bases from J, with 9 bases between. The germline V gene has CDR1 SGHTA and CDR2 FQGNSA. CDR3 sequence reads: CASSYESYTEAFF. The CDR3 DNA reads as TGTGCCAGCAGCTATGAAAGTTACACTGAAGCTTTCTTT. The complete variable domain, with remaining parts taken from reference TRBV7-2 and TRBJ1-1, reads GAGVSQSPSNKVTEKGKDVELRCDPISGHTALYWYRQSLGQGLEFLIYFQGNSAPDKSGLPSDRFSAERTGGSVSTLTIQRTQQEDSAVYLCASSYESYTEAFFGQGTRLTVV.

This clonotype occurred a few times. This rearrangement joins TRBV7-2 to TRBJ2-2; D is unclear. Germline V CDR1 and CDR2: SGHTA, FQGNSA. CDR3 length: 15 residues. V lost 2 bases, J lost 0 bases, and 7 bases lay in between. Here the CDR3 reads CASSLSSANTGELFF. The CDR3 DNA sequence: TGTGCCAGCAGCTTATCTAGTGCGAACACCGGGGAGCTGTTTTTT.

This clonotype was found a few times. The chain is built from TRBV28 and TRBJ2-7; 8 positions match TRBD2. Trimming removed 6 bases from V and 2 bases from J; junction bases left unmatched: 9. Looked up from germline, CDR1 is MDHEN and CDR2 is SYDVKM. This CDR3 spans 15 amino acids. CDR3 region: CASSPRRGRTYEQYF. The CDR3 DNA sequence: TGTGCCAGCAGCCCGAGGCGCGGGAGGACCTACGAGCAGTACTTC. The full variable domain, with the rest looked up from reference TRBV28 and TRBJ2-7, is DVKVTQSSRYLVKRTGEKVFLECVQDMDHENMFWYRQDPGLGLRLIYFSYDVKMKEKGDIPEGYSVSREKKERFSLILESASTNQTSMYLCASSPRRGRTYEQYFGPGTRLTVT.

With regard to this clonotype: With a much larger clone just one base away, this may be a read error. V usage is TRBV7-2 and J usage is TRBJ2-3; possible D gene TRBD2, 6 bases. The germline gives CDR1 SGHTA, CDR2 FQGNSA. The V and J ends lost 4 bases and 5 bases respectively, with 13 bases between them. This CDR3 is built from 14 residues. The CDR3 DNA is TGTGCCAGCAGCTATAATCGCGGGATAGATACGCAGTATTTT. Residues: CASSYNRGIDTQYF.